The TCR beta chain under discussion was sequenced for a study of early T cells in non-severe SARS-CoV-2 infection. Study at large: Chains were not paired, and sequencing was done on bulk RNA from unsorted whole blood.

Attachment of unique molecular identifiers was made to individual cDNA molecules. TCRdb re-called the 5' RACE reads with MiXCR, one entry per CDR3 protein. The sample has roughly 70,000 distinct CDR3 sequences; 20% to 25% are singletons. Many counts were recorded for this clonotype. There are 15 residues in the CDR3. Germline assignment: CDR1 GTSNPN and CDR2 SVGIG (reference sequence). Trimming took 4 bases from V and 3 from J, leaving 18 bases between them. The V gene is TRBV30, the J gene TRBJ1-1; TRBD1 might be the D (5 bases). Sequencing used whole blood, obtained at baseline. The source of this sequence is an adult who was a healthcare worker with PCR-confirmed SARS-CoV-2 infection or an uninfected control (not recorded which). CDR3 nucleotide sequence: TGTGCCTGGAATCAGTCCCCCTTGGGGGACACTGAAGCTTTCTTT. Translation: CAWNQSPLGDTEAFF.